The clone carrying this TCR beta chain was seen a few times. The sample originates from a study of CD8+ T cells in alopecia areata. Treatment indicated: oral pan-JAK inhibitor, 5-10 mg twice daily. The ends were cut back, 2 bases at V and 3 bases at J, with 5 bases in the middle. The CDR3 contains 12 residues. Germline CDR1 is SGHDT and CDR2 is YYEEEE. Investigators isolated RNA and reverse transcribed it into cDNA to act as the sequencing template. Method: immunoSEQ multiplex PCR; TCRdb's copy keeps in-frame clones and lacks some. The repertoire holds about 190,000 clones, with 55% to 70% as singletons.

This sequence joins TRBV5-6 and TRBJ1-1; D is undetermined. The source material was CD4+ T cells sorted from blood, sampled at week 4, from a patient treated with tofacitinib. The source is a human donor with alopecia areata. The CDR3 sequence is CASSFQYTEAFF. The CDR3 DNA reads as TGTGCCAGCAGCTTCCAATACACTGAAGCTTTCTTT.